The 22 T cell receptor beta chains listed next were all sequenced from one sample in a study of blood T cell repertoires in COVID-19. Produced via immunoSEQ multiplex PCR; TCRdb's table is partial and in-frame only. The repertoire has around 260,000 clones, roughly 86% of them found once; the top ten carry about 5%. Sample: peripheral blood. The receptors shown here come from a woman aged 60 to 75 with COVID-19, enrolled during active disease.

The V gene is TRBV6-5, the J gene TRBJ2-7; a weak D match, TRBD2 (7 bases). This CDR3 region has 13 residues. V dropped 7 bases and J dropped 6 bases, with 16 bases sitting between them. Germline V lookup: CDR1 MNHEY, CDR2 SVGAGI. As DNA, the CDR3 is TGTGCCAGCAAGGGGGTGGCGGGGGCCGAGCAGTACTTC. This encodes CASKGVAGAEQYF.

V gene TRBV3-1 (or the pseudogene TRBV3-2) combines with J gene TRBJ2-7, with 12 positions matching TRBD1. Losses at the gene ends were 1 base for V and 3 bases for J; bases not matched to a gene: 4. The germline CDR1 and CDR2 sequences are LGHDT and YNNKEL (reference sequence). This CDR3 comprises 16 residues. For the CDR3, the DNA is TGTGCCAGCAGCCAAGCGGGGACAGGGGGCCTCTACGAGCAGTACTTC. This translates into CASSQAGTGGLYEQYF.

The CDR3, as DNA: TGTGCCAGCAGCGTAGCCCCGGACAGGGGCGGCTACACCTTC. Residues: CASSVAPDRGGYTF. The chain combines TRBV9 with TRBJ1-2; TRBD1 aligns across 9 bases. This CDR3 contains 14 residues. Per the germline V gene, CDR1 is SGDLS and CDR2 is YYNGEE. V dropped 0 bases and J dropped 8; count of bases not matched to a gene: 5. The full variable domain, its missing parts supplied by reference TRBV9 and TRBJ1-2, is DSGVTQTPKHLITATGQRVTLRCSPRSGDLSVYWYQQSLDQGLQFLIQYYNGEERAKGNILERFSAQQFPDLHSELNLSSLELGDSALYFCASSVAPDRGGYTFGSGTRLTVV.

V gene TRBV3-1 (or the pseudogene TRBV3-2) combines with J gene TRBJ1-5; 8 bases fit TRBD1. Germline V gene lookup returns CDR1 LGHDT and CDR2 YNNKEL (reference sequence). The CDR3 length is 16 residues. Trimming took 1 base from V and 3 from J; bases not matched to a gene: 5. The CDR3 here is CASSQGTGGNNQPQHF. CDR3 sequence (DNA): TGTGCCAGCAGCCAAGGTACAGGGGGTAACAATCAGCCCCAGCATTTT.

CDR3 bases: TGTGCCAGCAGTTTACGAATTCTCGACGGGGGGGATTCACCCCTCCACTTT. Encoded protein: CASSLRILDGGDSPLHF. The genes are TRBV27 and TRBJ1-6; a weak D match, TRBD1 (5 bases). The CDR3 has 17 residues. Trimming took 2 bases from V and 8 from J, leaving 19 bases between them. Germline V gene lookup returns CDR1 MNHEY and CDR2 SMNVEV (reference sequence).

This clone was seen only a few times. DNA of the CDR3: TGTGCCAGCAGCTTGGGACTAGCGGGGGAGACCCAGTACTTC. It yields the protein CASSLGLAGETQYF. V gene TRBV7-7 combines with J gene TRBJ2-5, with 13 nucleotides matching TRBD2. CDR1 and CDR2 (germline): SSHAT, FNYEAQ (reference sequence). J gave up 5 bases and V 3 bases, and 0 bases lay outside the gene matches. The CDR3 length is 14 residues.

The chain joins TRBV2 to TRBJ1-3; no definite D call. The CDR3 totals 15 residues. V gave up 6 bases and J gave up 6 bases, with 18 bases separating them. Germline V CDR1 and CDR2: SNHLY, FYNNEI. CDR3: CASSLLPRPANTIYF. CDR3 DNA: TGTGCCAGCAGCTTGTTGCCTAGACCGGCAAACACCATATATTTT.

V gene TRBV7-9 combines with J gene TRBJ2-1; perhaps TRBD1 as D (6 bases). CDR3 size: 16 residues. V gave up 5 bases and J gave up 6 bases, with 20 bases separating them. CDR1 and CDR2 from the germline V gene are SEHNR and FQNEAQ (reference sequence). The CDR3 nucleotides are TGTGCCAGCAGCGACAGGACCGCACCGGGCGGCAATGAGCAGTTCTTC. It codes for CASSDRTAPGGNEQFF.

The V call is TRBV25-1, the J call TRBJ1-2; the match to TRBD1 covers 7 bases. Per germline, CDR1 MGHDK and CDR2 SYGVNS. V shed 5 bases, J shed 9 bases, and the junction held 6 bases outside the gene matches. The CDR3 sequence is 12 residues long. The CDR3 region is CASSLTGLSYTF. The CDR3, as DNA: TGTGCCAGCAGTTTGACAGGGCTGAGCTACACCTTC.

This clone appeared once. The chain combines TRBV9 with TRBJ2-3, with TRBD2 identical over 8 bases. CDR3 length: 17 residues. Germline V lookup: CDR1 SGDLS, CDR2 YYNGEE. The V segment lost 3 bases and the J segment 6 bases; nucleotides outside the gene matches: 15. The CDR3 region is CASSGARGGRRRDTQYF. The CDR3 nucleotides are TGTGCCAGCAGCGGGGCCCGAGGCGGGAGGCGACGGGATACGCAGTATTTT. Full variable domain (remainder filled in from reference TRBV9 and TRBJ2-3): DSGVTQTPKHLITATGQRVTLRCSPRSGDLSVYWYQQSLDQGLQFLIQYYNGEERAKGNILERFSAQQFPDLHSELNLSSLELGDSALYFCASSGARGGRRRDTQYFGPGTRLTVL.

The rearrangement links TRBV6-5 to TRBJ1-4; D remains ambiguous. The CDR3 runs to 15 residues. V was pared by 0 bases and J by 8 bases, with 13 bases between. In germline, CDR1 is MNHEY, CDR2 SVGAGI. This CDR3 is CASSYSRLAGEKLFF. For the CDR3, the DNA is TGTGCCAGCAGTTACTCGCGGCTCGCCGGGGAAAAACTGTTTTTT.

This chain connects TRBV5-6 to TRBJ2-7; the D is unclear. The CDR3 is 13 residues long. V shed 5 bases and J shed 3 bases, with 12 bases lying between them. Per the germline V gene, CDR1 is SGHDT and CDR2 is YYEEEE. The CDR3 loop is CASSWRQGYEQYF. The CDR3 DNA reads as TGTGCCAGCAGTTGGCGACAAGGCTACGAGCAGTACTTC.

This chain connects TRBV6-4 to TRBJ2-7; D possibly corresponds to TRBD2 (7 bases). From germline, CDR1 is MRHNA and CDR2 SNTAGT. The CDR3 loop spans 15 amino acids. The germline V and J ends were trimmed by 4 bases and 5 bases, with 18 bases remaining between them. CDR3 region: CASSANRAGEDEQYF. The CDR3 coding sequence is TGTGCCAGCAGTGCCAACAGGGCGGGGGAAGACGAGCAGTACTTC.

This chain connects TRBV28 to TRBJ1-3; 9 bases align to TRBD1. CDR1 is MDHEN, CDR2 SYDVKM, per germline. This CDR3 is 16 amino acids long. V trimming: 4 bases; J trimming: 0 bases; junction bases outside the gene matches: 4. The CDR3: CASSSPGQGSGNTIYF. The CDR3 DNA reads TGTGCCAGCAGTTCCCCGGGACAGGGCTCTGGAAACACCATATATTTT.

V is TRBV30 and J is TRBJ1-2; possible D gene TRBD1, 6 bases. V was pared by 4 bases and J by 2 bases, with 11 bases between. Germline loops: CDR1 GTSNPN, CDR2 SVGIG (reference sequence). This CDR3 has 13 residues. The CDR3 loop reads CAWTSGQNYGYTF. Written as DNA, the CDR3 is TGTGCCTGGACCTCCGGACAGAACTATGGCTACACCTTC.

The chain employs TRBV5-1 and TRBJ1-4; D is unresolved. This CDR3 region has 15 residues. CDR1 is SGHRS and CDR2 is YFSETQ in the germline V gene. The V end lost 4 bases, the J end lost 2 bases, and 12 bases lay between the germline ends. Written as DNA, the CDR3 is TGCGCCAGCAGCCCCGCGGGCGGTACTAATGAAAAACTGTTTTTT. It codes for CASSPAGGTNEKLFF.

This chain uses TRBV3-1 (or the pseudogene TRBV3-2) with TRBJ1-6, with no clear D. The ends were cut back, 2 bases at V and 9 bases at J, with 8 bases in the middle. Germline V gene data show CDR1 as LGHDT and CDR2 as YNNKEL (reference sequence). The CDR3 is 13 amino acids. The CDR3 DNA reads TGTGCCAGCAGCCAAAGCCGCACTTCACCCCTCCACTTT. It translates to CASSQSRTSPLHF.

The gene calls are TRBV28 and TRBJ2-7; TRBD2 agrees at 13 bases. The CDR3 covers 15 residues. CDR1 MDHEN and CDR2 SYDVKM come from the germline V gene. V gave up 6 bases and J gave up 9 bases; unmatched junction bases: 11. The CDR3 nucleotides read TGTGCCAGCAGCCCGGGACTAGCGGGATTTTCTGGGCAGTACTTC. As protein: CASSPGLAGFSGQYF. Together with reference TRBV28 and TRBJ2-7, the CDR3 gives the full variable domain: DVKVTQSSRYLVKRTGEKVFLECVQDMDHENMFWYRQDPGLGLRLIYFSYDVKMKEKGDIPEGYSVSREKKERFSLILESASTNQTSMYLCASSPGLAGFSGQYFGPGTRLTVT.

The chain combines TRBV7-8 with TRBJ1-1, with TRBD1 identical over 7 bases. The CDR3 is 15 amino acids. Per germline, CDR1 SGHVS and CDR2 FQNEAQ. J was trimmed by 2 bases and V by 2 bases; bases with no gene match: 5. The CDR3 sequence is CASSLSGTENTEAFF. CDR3 coding DNA: TGTGCCAGCAGCTTATCCGGGACAGAAAACACTGAAGCTTTCTTT.

CDR3 sequence: CASSLVRGPVTGELFF. The CDR3 bases are TGTGCCAGCAGCTTAGTCAGAGGGCCGGTCACCGGGGAGCTGTTTTTT. V gene TRBV7-6 combines with J gene TRBJ2-2; D is possibly TRBD2 (5 bases). The CDR3 totals 16 residues. Trimming left V 1 base short and J 4 bases short, with 13 bases between. Germline V gene sequence: CDR1 SGHVS, CDR2 FNYEAQ.

Note on this clone: The germline gene is not matched at one end of the junction; a read error may be the cause. The J gene is TRBJ2-1, the V gene TRBV5-4; TRBD1 aligns across 11 bases. There are 11 residues in the CDR3. From germline, CDR1 is SGHNT and CDR2 YYREEE (reference sequence). CDR3: CASSPGQGVLF. The CDR3 DNA is TGTGCCAGCAGCCCGGGACAGGGGGTCCTCTTC.

The V call is TRBV14, the J call TRBJ1-2; 10 positions match TRBD1. This CDR3 is built from 15 residues. The V gene end was trimmed by 4 bases and the J gene end by 6 bases; junction bases not matched to a gene: 8. CDR1 is SGHDN and CDR2 is FVKESK in the germline V gene. CDR3 loop: CASSPSGTGAHGYTF. DNA of the CDR3: TGTGCCAGCAGCCCCTCCGGGACAGGGGCCCATGGCTACACCTTC.